Below, 22 T cell receptor beta chains from the same sample are listed, as sequenced in a study of control samples from healthy donors and cancer patients. TCRdb's copy holds only in-frame clones and misses some; the assay was immunoSEQ multiplex PCR. The table records approximately 170,000 clones, around nine tenths of them present only once. Sequencing was performed on blood. The receptors here all came from a woman in her thirties in good health.

This rearrangement joins TRBV5-1 to TRBJ2-1; no firm D call. The CDR3 runs 14 residues. V shed 4 bases and J shed 1 base, with 9 bases lying between them. Germline CDR1 SGHRS, CDR2 YFSETQ. CDR3: CASSISGSYNEQFF. CDR3 in DNA: TGCGCCAGCAGCATAAGTGGGTCCTACAATGAGCAGTTCTTC. Based on the CDR3 plus reference TRBV5-1 and TRBJ2-1, the full variable domain is KAGVTQTPRYLIKTRGQQVTLSCSPISGHRSVSWYQQTPGQGLQFLFEYFSETQRNKGNFPGRFSGRQFSNSRSEMNVSTLELGDSALYLCASSISGSYNEQFFGPGTRLTVL.

The chain has TRBV11-2 and TRBJ2-5; 11 positions match TRBD1. This CDR3 spans 12 amino acids. V lost 5 bases to trimming and J lost 11 bases; unmatched junction nucleotides: 4. Germline assignment: CDR1 SGHAT and CDR2 FQNNGV. CDR3 protein: CASSGTGGSQYF. The CDR3 DNA sequence: TGTGCCAGCAGCGGGACAGGGGGAAGTCAGTACTTC.

This clone was found once. This rearrangement joins TRBV7-9 to TRBJ2-5; perhaps D is TRBD1 or TRBD2 (5 bases each). Germline CDR1 is SEHNR and CDR2 is FQNEAQ (reference sequence). The V end lost 1 base, the J end lost 3 bases, and 6 bases lay between the germline ends. CDR3 size: 13 residues. CDR3 bases: TGTGCCAGCAGCTTAGTGGGGGAAGAGACCCAGTACTTC. This gives the protein CASSLVGEETQYF.

This clone was seen once. The chain uses TRBV4-1 and TRBJ1-4; TRBD1 aligns across 9 bases. After removal of 1 base from V and 1 base from J, the junction contained 7 bases not matched to a gene. Germline values: CDR1 MGHRA, CDR2 YSYEKL. This CDR3 contains 18 residues. In DNA, the CDR3 is TGCGCCAGCAGCCAAGCCACGACAGGGGGGATAACTAATGAAAAACTGTTTTTT. Translated: CASSQATTGGITNEKLFF.

This rearrangement joins TRBV20-1 to TRBJ2-7, with D possibly being TRBD1 or TRBD2 (5 bases each). The CDR3 has 14 amino acids. Germline V gives CDR1 DFQATT, CDR2 SNEGSKA (reference sequence). V lost 5 bases to trimming and J lost 4 bases, with 18 bases between them. CDR3 DNA: TGCAGTGCTCGTGACCCCACGAGGGGTTACGAGCAGTACTTC. Amino acids: CSARDPTRGYEQYF.

The chain joins TRBV19 to TRBJ2-5, with D possibly being TRBD1 or TRBD2 (5 bases each). V gave up 2 bases and J gave up 1 base, with 11 bases separating them. CDR1 is LNHDA, CDR2 SQIVND, per germline (reference sequence). CDR3 size: 15 residues. The DNA for the CDR3 is TGTGCCAGTAGTATAAGGCCGGGGACCCAAGAGACCCAGTACTTC. It codes for CASSIRPGTQETQYF.

The chain combines TRBV19 with TRBJ1-3; a possible D gene is TRBD1 (6 bases). CDR3 length equals 19 residues. The V gene's germline CDR1 is LNHDA and CDR2 SQIVND (reference sequence). Trimming took off 5 bases at V and 0 bases at J, with 23 bases between the two ends. The CDR3 sequence is CASSPGGLDSRFSGNTIYF. CDR3 sequence (DNA): TGTGCCAGTAGTCCTGGGGGCCTCGACAGCCGGTTCTCTGGAAACACCATATATTTT.

The V call is TRBV27, the J call TRBJ2-7; TRBD2 might be the D (6 bases). Germline assignment: CDR1 MNHEY and CDR2 SMNVEV (reference sequence). V dropped 2 bases and J dropped 5 bases, with 10 bases sitting between them. This CDR3 region has 13 residues. The CDR3 protein is CASSLREWHEQYF. CDR3 bases: TGTGCCAGCAGTTTACGGGAGTGGCACGAGCAGTACTTC.

This clone showed up just once. At one of its ends the junction is not consistent with the germline gene, which may arise from a read error. V gene TRBV20-1 combines with J gene TRBJ2-7; 7 bases agree with TRBD1. CDR1 and CDR2 from the germline V gene are DFQATT and SNEGSKA (reference sequence). The CDR3 is made up of 11 amino acids. The CDR3 DNA is TGCAGTGCCCGGGACAGCGACTACTGGAACTTC. This translates into CSARDSDYWNF.

This chain joins TRBV4-2 and TRBJ2-7, with TRBD1 matching over 10 bases. After removal of 2 bases from V and 5 bases from J, the junction contained 3 bases not matched to a gene. Germline CDR1 LGHNA, CDR2 YNFKEQ. The CDR3 is 14 residues long. Here the CDR3 DNA reads TGTGCCAGCAGCCAACCCGGGACAGGGGACGAGCAGTACTTC. It translates to CASSQPGTGDEQYF.

The chain joins TRBV24-1 to TRBJ2-3; D may be TRBD2 (6 bases). The CDR3 sequence is 16 residues long. Germline CDR1 reads KGHDR; CDR2 reads SFDVKD. V lost 6 bases and J 0 bases, leaving 15 bases between the germline ends. The CDR3 reads CATSLPGETSTDTQYF. The CDR3 coding sequence is TGTGCCACCAGTTTACCGGGAGAGACTAGCACAGATACGCAGTATTTT.

This sequence joins TRBV27 and TRBJ2-1, with D maybe TRBD2 (5 bases). Deletions cut 4 bases from V and 9 bases from J, with 16 bases between. This CDR3 has 14 amino acids. The V gene's germline CDR1 is MNHEY and CDR2 SMNVEV (reference sequence). The CDR3 sequence: CASSSLSPAGEQFF. The CDR3 DNA reads TGTGCCAGCAGTTCTCTCTCCCCGGCGGGTGAGCAGTTCTTC.

The gene calls are TRBV11-2 and TRBJ2-7; 8 nucleotides match TRBD2. Unmatched junction bases numbered 8, after V lost 3 bases and J lost 4 bases. The CDR3 runs to 15 residues. Germline V gene lookup returns CDR1 SGHAT and CDR2 FQNNGV. CDR3 sequence reads: CASSFGTSGDYEQYF. The CDR3 DNA reads as TGTGCCAGCAGCTTCGGTACTAGCGGAGATTACGAGCAGTACTTC.

This rearrangement joins TRBV25-1 to TRBJ1-2, with 9 bases that match TRBD1. Trimming took 6 bases from V and 2 from J; bases not matched to a gene: 7. CDR3 size: 15 residues. The germline gives CDR1 MGHDK, CDR2 SYGVNS. CDR3 protein: CASRPPGQGNYGYTF. The DNA for the CDR3 is TGTGCCAGCAGACCCCCGGGACAGGGAAACTATGGCTACACCTTC.

V gene TRBV12-3 or TRBV12-4 combines with J gene TRBJ1-1, with D possibly TRBD1 on 5 matching bases. This CDR3 is 12 amino acids long. Between the trimmed V and J ends, which lost 1 base and 10 bases, there was a span of 10 bases. Here the CDR3 reads CASSLVRGRAFF. The CDR3 DNA follows: TGTGCCAGCAGTTTAGTTAGGGGACGAGCTTTCTTT.

The gene calls are TRBV5-1 and TRBJ1-3, with 7 bases that match TRBD1. The CDR3 contains 14 residues. V was pared by 2 bases and J by 2 bases, with 1 base of the junction left unmatched. CDR1 and CDR2 (germline): SGHRS, YFSETQ. CDR3 sequence (DNA): TGCGCCAGCAGCTTTGGGACAGCTGGAAACACCATATATTTT. As protein: CASSFGTAGNTIYF.

CDR3 sequence (DNA): TGCGCCAGCAGGGGGACAGGGACCTACGAGCAGTACTTC. As protein: CASRGTGTYEQYF. The chain joins TRBV4-1 to TRBJ2-7; 9 nucleotides align to TRBD1. CDR3 length: 13 amino acids. Germline CDR1 is MGHRA and CDR2 is YSYEKL. Trimming removed 6 bases from V and 2 bases from J; junction bases left unmatched: 2.

The chain has TRBV5-1 and TRBJ2-5; D is uncertain. Trimming removed 2 bases at V and 5 bases at J, with 16 bases between. Looked up from germline, CDR1 is SGHRS and CDR2 is YFSETQ. The CDR3 sequence is 15 residues long. CDR3 nucleotides: TGCGCCAGCAGCTTAGCCCTGGCGGCCCCGGAGACCCAGTACTTC. Translated, it gives CASSLALAAPETQYF.

V usage is TRBV4-1 and J usage is TRBJ1-6; maybe TRBD1 (5 bases). The CDR3 is 17 amino acids. Trimming removed 4 bases from V and 0 bases from J, with 13 bases in between. Germline CDR1 reads MGHRA; CDR2 reads YSYEKL. CDR3 loop: CASSLKGGTSYNSPLHF. The CDR3 DNA is TGCGCCAGCAGCCTCAAAGGAGGGACCTCCTATAATTCACCCCTCCACTTT.

J is TRBJ1-4 and V is TRBV15, with D tentatively TRBD1 (6 bases). Germline values: CDR1 LNHNV, CDR2 YYDKDF (reference sequence). Trimming pared 3 bases from V and 3 bases from J, leaving 11 bases between. The CDR3 loop spans 15 amino acids. CDR3 amino acids: CATSRQWGPNEKLFF. In DNA form, the CDR3 reads TGTGCCACCAGCAGGCAATGGGGGCCTAATGAAAAACTGTTTTTT.

The chain is built from TRBV7-6 and TRBJ2-7; possible D gene TRBD2, 6 bases. Trimming took off 5 bases at V and 2 bases at J, with 16 bases between the two ends. CDR1 is SGHVS and CDR2 is FNYEAQ in the germline V gene. The CDR3 extends over 15 amino acids. The CDR3 nucleotides are TGTGCCAGCAGCCCGGAGGGCGGAATGCCCTACGAGCAGTACTTC. Translated: CASSPEGGMPYEQYF.

The chain uses TRBV29-1 and TRBJ2-3; 12 nucleotides align to TRBD2. CDR1 is SQVTM and CDR2 is ANQGSEA in the germline V gene. V was pared by 6 bases and J by 0 bases, with 4 bases of the junction left unmatched. This CDR3 is 15 amino acids long. CDR3 sequence: CSVDGTSGSTDTQYF. In nucleotides, the CDR3 is TGCAGCGTCGATGGGACTAGCGGGAGCACAGATACGCAGTATTTT.